This T cell receptor beta chain was identified during a study of T-cell memory formation after mild COVID-19. Looking at the study overall: In these data, TCR clusters were largely donor specific.

CDR3 length equals 18 residues. Trimming stripped 0 bases from V and 0 bases from J, with 16 bases between. Germline lookup yields CDR1 MNHEY and CDR2 SVGAGI. Study-level results: There was no confirmation that second-wave clones peaking on day 37 were SARS-CoV-2 specific.

Using constant-segment primers, 5'RACE produced TCR alpha and TCR beta cDNA libraries carrying sample barcodes and UMIs. From the 5' RACE reads, TCRdb called clonotypes with MiXCR, one entry per CDR3 protein. Among over 350,000 distinct CDR3 sequences, roughly 15% were seen once, and the ten largest hold about 22%. Only one count was recorded for this clonotype. The antigen remains unidentified. The TCR originated in a man younger than 30 who had mild COVID-19 (a few samples of this study predate the infection). Cell type and time point are not known. The chain carries TRBV6-5 and TRBJ2-3; D call uncertain. Specimen: PBMCs or a T cell subset sorted from them (not recorded which). The CDR3 coding sequence is TGTGCCAGCAGTTACTCTCAGCCAGGCGGCACTAGCACAGATACGCAGTATTTT. It codes for CASSYSQPGGTSTDTQYF.